Below are 13 T cell receptor beta chains sequenced from a single sample in a study of T cells in Graves' hyperthyroidism and ophthalmopathy. Authors of the study amplified TCR beta CDR3 regions from RNA transcripts. The TCR CDR3 first-round RT-PCR relied on the HTBI primer set. One entry per CDR3 protein results from TCRdb running MiXCR on the multiplex PCR reads. The sample lists 300,000 to 350,000 distinct CDR3 sequences; more than 11% were seen once. Specimen: blood. The receptors were gathered from a young woman with Graves' hyperthyroidism.

Many counts were recorded for this clonotype. The chain carries TRBV5-1 and TRBJ1-1, with D possibly matching TRBD1 (6 bases). This CDR3 spans 12 amino acids. V gave up 4 bases and J gave up 3 bases, with 7 bases separating them. The germline gives CDR1 SGHRS, CDR2 YFSETQ. The CDR3, as DNA: TGCGCCAGCAGCCAGGGGCACACTGAAGCTTTCTTT. Translation: CASSQGHTEAFF.

This clonotype has a handful of counts. The chain uses TRBV7-9 and TRBJ1-1; D not certain. This CDR3 has 14 amino acids. CDR1 and CDR2 (germline): SEHNR, FQNEAQ (reference sequence). V dropped 5 bases and J dropped 6 bases, with 16 bases sitting between them. This CDR3 reads CASSVATGSSEAFF. The CDR3 nucleotides are TGTGCCAGCAGCGTCGCGACGGGTTCTTCTGAAGCTTTCTTT.

This clonotype was observed at least ten times. The chain is built from TRBV2 and TRBJ2-7, with D possibly TRBD2 on 5 matching bases. V was shortened by 6 bases and J by 0 bases, with 12 bases between the two germline ends. The CDR3 consists of 14 residues. CDR1 is SNHLY and CDR2 is FYNNEI in the germline V gene. As DNA, the CDR3 is TGTGCCAGCAGGATCGCGGGCGTCTCCTACGAGCAGTACTTC. It translates to CASRIAGVSYEQYF.

This clonotype was counted many times. J is TRBJ2-3 and V is TRBV24-1; 8 bases agree with TRBD2. Trimming removed 3 bases from V and 0 bases from J; junction bases left unmatched: 4. The CDR3 runs to 16 residues. The germline V gene encodes CDR1 KGHDR and CDR2 SFDVKD. In DNA form, the CDR3 reads TGTGCCACCAGTGATCCCAGCGGGAGAAGCACAGATACGCAGTATTTT. Amino acid sequence: CATSDPSGRSTDTQYF.

This clonotype was picked up many times. The V gene is TRBV3-1, the J gene TRBJ1-1; no clear D. Trimming left V 0 bases short and J 3 bases short, with 14 bases between. Germline CDR1 LGHDT, CDR2 YNNKEL (reference sequence). This CDR3 has 16 residues. CDR3 region: CASSQDLSGTYTEAFF. CDR3 coding DNA: TGTGCCAGCAGCCAAGATCTAAGCGGCACCTACACTGAAGCTTTCTTT.

This clonotype occurred a few times. The CDR3 spells CASSKSIEMKGGYTF. The CDR3 DNA reads TGTGCCAGCAGTAAATCGATCGAGATGAAGGGTGGCTACACCTTC. The chain uses TRBV6-1 and TRBJ1-2; D gene uncertain. The CDR3 loop spans 15 amino acids. V lost 5 bases and J 7 bases, leaving 20 bases between the germline ends. Germline-derived CDR1 and CDR2 are MNHNS and SASEGT.

This clonotype was seen only a few times. The rearrangement uses TRBV20-1 and TRBJ2-7, with 14 bases identical to TRBD2. Trimming took 6 bases from V and 2 from J; bases not matched to a gene: 9. The CDR3 sequence is 16 residues long. The germline CDR1 and CDR2 sequences are DFQATT and SNEGSKA (reference sequence). The CDR3 region is CSASGTSGSGTYEQYF. DNA of the CDR3: TGCAGTGCCTCCGGGACTAGCGGGAGTGGAACCTACGAGCAGTACTTC.

V gene TRBV30 combines with J gene TRBJ2-7, with D hard to call. V gave up 5 bases and J gave up 6 bases, with 11 bases separating them. The CDR3 contains 11 residues. Germline V gene data show CDR1 as GTSNPN and CDR2 as SVGIG (reference sequence). CDR3 bases: TGTGCCTGGGGAATTTTTCTCGAGCAGTACTTC. This translates into CAWGIFLEQYF. The full variable domain, its missing parts supplied by reference TRBV30 and TRBJ2-7, is SQTIHQWPATLVQPVGSPLSLECTVEGTSNPNLYWYRQAAGRGLQLLFYSVGIGQISSEVPQNLSASRPQDRQFILSSKKLLLSDSGFYLCAWGIFLEQYFGPGTRLTVT.

This clonotype was counted ten times or more. The J gene is TRBJ2-2, the V gene TRBV11-1, with 7 bases matching TRBD2. The ends lost 5 bases at V and 4 bases at J; junction bases unmatched: 10. Germline V gene sequence: CDR1 SGHAT, CDR2 FQDESV (reference sequence). The CDR3 extends over 16 amino acids. The DNA of the CDR3 is TGTGCCAGCAGCCGTCGTGGGGGAGGGAGCACCGGGGAGCTGTTTTTT. Translating it yields CASSRRGGGSTGELFF.

The chain uses TRBV29-1 and TRBJ2-5; 9 positions agree with TRBD1. V shed 5 bases, J shed 5 bases, and the junction held 6 bases outside the gene matches. This CDR3 contains 13 residues. Germline CDR1 is SQVTM and CDR2 is ANQGSEA. The CDR3 nucleotides are TGCAGCGTTCCTACAGGGGGCCTTGAGACCCAGTACTTC. It yields the protein CSVPTGGLETQYF. Drawing the rest from reference TRBV29-1 and TRBJ2-5, the complete variable domain is SAVISQKPSRDICQRGTSLTIQCQVDSQVTMMFWYRQQPGQSLTLIATANQGSEATYESGFVIDKFPISRPNLTFSTLTVSNMSPEDSSIYLCSVPTGGLETQYFGPGTRLLVL.

To note about this clonotype: With a much larger clone just one base away, this may be a read error. This chain connects TRBV10-3 to TRBJ2-7; D unresolved. The CDR3 covers 14 residues. V was clipped by 2 bases and J by 3 bases, with 11 bases between them. In germline, CDR1 is ENHRY, CDR2 SYGVKD. The CDR3 sequence: CAISEPQVSYEQYF. CDR3 bases: TGTGCCATCAGTGAGCCTCAAGTCAGCTACGAGCAGTACTTC.

The genes are TRBV12-3 or TRBV12-4 and TRBJ1-3; the match to TRBD1 covers 8 bases. With 3 bases clipped from V and 4 bases from J, the junction kept 5 bases outside the gene matches. The CDR3 length is 15 residues. The CDR3 loop reads CASSFGRGPGNTIYF. For the CDR3, the DNA is TGTGCCAGCAGTTTTGGCAGGGGGCCCGGAAACACCATATATTTT.

The chain uses TRBV14 and TRBJ1-4; D unclear. CDR1 is SGHDN and CDR2 is FVKESK in the germline V gene. V was cut by 1 base and J by 3 bases, with 12 bases left in between. This CDR3 contains 16 residues. CDR3 loop: CASSQGVRPSNEKLFF. CDR3 nucleotide sequence: TGTGCCAGCAGCCAAGGAGTCAGACCCTCTAATGAAAAACTGTTTTTT.